These 22 T cell receptor beta chains share one sample of origin, sequenced in a study of blood T cell repertoires in COVID-19 (dated by TCRdb to the early 2020s). Libraries were built with the immunoSEQ multiplex PCR assay. TCRdb limited this immuneACCESS table to in-frame rearrangements with V and J called. A share of clones is missing; checked studies link under half to unresolved V genes, and the rest is unexplained. The sample profile shows roughly 280,000 clones; nearly 90% of them were found once. The top ten clones comprise about 2% of the sample. Material: PBMCs or T cells enriched from blood (not recorded which). Receptors originate from a woman aged 60-75 years who had recovered from COVID-19.

This chain connects TRBV6-1 to TRBJ2-7, with 14 bases matching TRBD2. V gave up 3 bases and J gave up 0 bases; unmatched junction bases: 4. The germline CDR1 and CDR2 sequences are MNHNS and SASEGT. The CDR3 spans 17 residues. CDR3 sequence: CASSDGTSGRGSYEQYF. Here the CDR3 DNA reads TGTGCCAGCAGTGACGGGACTAGCGGGAGAGGCTCCTACGAGCAGTACTTC.

The chain links TRBV5-1 to TRBJ1-5, with a weak D call TRBD1 (5 bases). This CDR3 region has 16 residues. With 4 bases removed from V and 0 bases from J, the gap between germline ends came to 14 bases. Germline values: CDR1 SGHRS, CDR2 YFSETQ. CDR3 bases: TGCGCCAGCAGCCGGGACGGGGGAAATAGCAATCAGCCCCAGCATTTT. This codes for CASSRDGGNSNQPQHF.

This rearrangement joins TRBV28 to TRBJ2-1; 13 bases agree with TRBD2. CDR3 length: 18 amino acids. V dropped 6 bases and J dropped 1; count of bases not matched to a gene: 9. The V gene's germline CDR1 is MDHEN and CDR2 SYDVKM. The CDR3 sequence: CASRVAGLAGESYNEQFF. CDR3 bases: TGTGCCAGCAGAGTTGCCGGACTAGCGGGAGAGTCCTACAATGAGCAGTTCTTC.

CDR3 DNA: TGTGCCAGCAGTTTATCTCCCCAGGGTTCCAAACAGACCCAGTACTTC. This sequence encodes CASSLSPQGSKQTQYF. V is TRBV27 and J is TRBJ2-5; D is perhaps TRBD1 (5 bases). CDR3 length equals 16 residues. Trimming cost V 0 bases and J 6 bases, with 17 bases left between them. CDR1 MNHEY and CDR2 SMNVEV come from the germline V gene (reference sequence).

The table lists this clone with a count of one. The rearrangement uses TRBV7-3 and TRBJ2-2, with a possible D match to TRBD1 (6 bases). CDR1 is SGHTA and CDR2 is FQGTGA in the germline V gene. The CDR3 covers 13 residues. V lost 3 bases, J lost 7 bases, and 9 bases lay in between. CDR3 sequence reads: CASSFTGLGELFF. The CDR3 region has the DNA TGTGCCAGCAGCTTTACAGGGCTCGGGGAGCTGTTTTTT.

This clone was detected a few times. The rearrangement joins TRBV27 to TRBJ2-1; D is uncertain. CDR1 and CDR2 (germline): MNHEY, SMNVEV (reference sequence). The CDR3 is 15 amino acids. V dropped 8 bases and J dropped 2 bases, with 16 bases sitting between them. CDR3 nucleotide sequence: TGTGCCAGCGCCGTGAGGCCCAACCCCTACAATGAGCAGTTCTTC. This translates into CASAVRPNPYNEQFF.

J is TRBJ2-3 and V is TRBV30, with 7 bases identical to TRBD2. The CDR3 is made up of 15 amino acids. Trimming cost V 0 bases and J 0 bases; bases outside gene matches: 3. Germline loops: CDR1 GTSNPN, CDR2 SVGIG (reference sequence). In DNA form, the CDR3 reads TGTGCCTGGAGTGTAGGGCGGGGGAGCACAGATACGCAGTATTTT. It codes for CAWSVGRGSTDTQYF.

This clone came up once. V is TRBV12-3 or TRBV12-4 and J is TRBJ2-1, with unresolved D. With 8 bases removed from V and 1 base from J, the gap between germline ends came to 9 bases. The length of the CDR3 is 13 residues. The CDR3 reads CASHLGSYNEQFF. The CDR3 DNA follows: TGTGCCAGCCATCTCGGGTCCTACAATGAGCAGTTCTTC.

V is TRBV7-3 and J is TRBJ2-2, with 8 bases identical to TRBD1. Germline CDR1 is SGHTA and CDR2 is FQGTGA. The length of the CDR3 is 14 residues. J gave up 5 bases and V 3 bases, and 2 bases lay outside the gene matches. CDR3 sequence: CASSLDRVTGELFF. In nucleotides, the CDR3 is TGTGCCAGCAGCTTGGACAGGGTGACCGGGGAGCTGTTTTTT.

This CDR3 is CASSDRQVSTDTQYF. In DNA form, the CDR3 reads TGTGCCAGCAGCGACCGACAGGTTAGCACAGATACGCAGTATTTT. The rearrangement links TRBV9 to TRBJ2-3; TRBD1 is a possible D gene (6 bases). Trimming removed 3 bases from V and 0 bases from J, with 11 bases in between. CDR3 size: 15 residues. Germline V gives CDR1 SGDLS, CDR2 YYNGEE. Filled out from reference TRBV9 and TRBJ2-3, the complete variable domain reads DSGVTQTPKHLITATGQRVTLRCSPRSGDLSVYWYQQSLDQGLQFLIQYYNGEERAKGNILERFSAQQFPDLHSELNLSSLELGDSALYFCASSDRQVSTDTQYFGPGTRLTVL.

In this sample, this clone turned up once. CDR3 residues: CATSDWSRPQHF. The CDR3 DNA sequence: TGTGCCACCAGTGATTGGAGCCGACCCCAGCATTTT. The rearrangement uses TRBV24-1 and TRBJ1-5; D is uncertain. The germline gives CDR1 KGHDR, CDR2 SFDVKD. The CDR3 consists of 12 residues. V gave up 2 bases and J gave up 10 bases, with 8 bases separating them.

V gene TRBV11-3 combines with J gene TRBJ1-1; D not certain. The CDR3 loop spans 16 amino acids. V dropped 0 bases and J dropped 2 bases, with 13 bases sitting between them. CDR1 and CDR2 from the germline V gene are SGHNT and YENEEA. CDR3 sequence: CASSLDRREGNTEAFF. CDR3 sequence (DNA): TGTGCCAGCAGCTTAGATAGGAGGGAAGGAAACACTGAAGCTTTCTTT.

The chain couples TRBV19 to TRBJ2-3; 8 bases agree with TRBD2. V shed 6 bases, J shed 5 bases, and the junction held 4 bases outside the gene matches. Germline assignment: CDR1 LNHDA and CDR2 SQIVND (reference sequence). The CDR3 spans 13 residues. CDR3 loop: CASSGRAKDTQYF. The CDR3 DNA follows: TGTGCCAGTAGCGGGAGGGCCAAAGATACGCAGTATTTT.

The genes are TRBV2 and TRBJ2-5, with no clear D. The V and J ends lost 5 bases and 5 bases respectively, with 6 bases between them. Germline V gene sequence: CDR1 SNHLY, CDR2 FYNNEI. The CDR3 is made up of 11 amino acids. The CDR3 reads CASSISETQYF. CDR3 coding DNA: TGTGCCAGCAGTATCTCGGAGACCCAGTACTTC.

The V and J genes are TRBV3-1 (or the pseudogene TRBV3-2) and TRBJ1-5; maybe TRBD1 (5 bases). From germline, CDR1 is LGHDT and CDR2 YNNKEL (reference sequence). V gave up 0 bases and J gave up 6 bases, with 15 bases separating them. CDR3 length: 16 amino acids. CDR3 nucleotides: TGTGCCAGCAGCCAAGATCCCGGCAGGGTTGGTCAGCCCCAGCATTTT. It is translated as CASSQDPGRVGQPQHF.

The chain combines TRBV4-2 with TRBJ1-5, with D uncertain. The germline V gene has CDR1 LGHNA and CDR2 YNFKEQ. The CDR3 spans 17 residues. V lost 0 bases, J lost 6 bases, and 18 bases lay in between. The CDR3 region is CASSQEGGRKDTQPQHF. For the CDR3, the DNA is TGTGCCAGCAGCCAAGAGGGAGGCAGGAAAGACACTCAGCCCCAGCATTTT.

J is TRBJ1-3 and V is TRBV3-1 (or the pseudogene TRBV3-2); D is undetermined. This CDR3 spans 13 amino acids. In germline, CDR1 is LGHDT, CDR2 YNNKEL (reference sequence). V lost 7 bases and J lost 0, with 7 bases in between. The CDR3 nucleotides are TGTGCCAGCACCCGGAGCTCTGGAAACACCATATATTTT. It translates to CASTRSSGNTIYF.

In nucleotides, the CDR3 is TGCGCCAGCAGCCGACTGACTAGCGGGAAGTCATACGAGCAGTACTTC. The encoded protein is CASSRLTSGKSYEQYF. The chain combines TRBV4-1 with TRBJ2-7; 11 bases line up with TRBD2. Germline CDR1 and CDR2: MGHRA and YSYEKL. The junction had 9 bases not matched to a gene; V was cut back by 4 bases and J by 4 bases. The length of the CDR3 is 16 residues.

This clone was counted a few times. The chain employs TRBV2 and TRBJ2-1, with TRBD2 identical over 10 bases. V shed 3 bases and J 3 bases; nucleotides not matched to a gene: 5. CDR1 and CDR2 from the germline V gene are SNHLY and FYNNEI. There are 16 residues in the CDR3. Here the CDR3 reads CASSDLSGRNYNEQFF. The CDR3 nucleotides read TGTGCCAGCAGTGACCTTAGCGGGAGGAACTACAATGAGCAGTTCTTC.

Only a few counts were recorded for this clone. The J gene is TRBJ2-2, the V gene TRBV2, with a tentative D call TRBD2 (5 bases). There are 12 residues in the CDR3. Trimming pared 6 bases from V and 5 bases from J, leaving 7 bases between. Looked up from germline, CDR1 is SNHLY and CDR2 is FYNNEI. The CDR3 reads CASSKRTGELFF. The CDR3 coding sequence is TGTGCCAGCAGCAAGCGGACCGGGGAGCTGTTTTTT.

The rearrangement joins TRBV6-5 to TRBJ1-1, with D hard to call. V was pared by 5 bases and J by 3 bases, with 16 bases between. The CDR3 sequence is 15 residues long. Germline loops: CDR1 MNHEY, CDR2 SVGAGI. The DNA of the CDR3 is TGTGCCAGCAGTCTCCACTCCGCAAAGCACACTGAAGCTTTCTTT. Its protein product is CASSLHSAKHTEAFF.

This rearrangement joins TRBV28 to TRBJ2-7; 9 nucleotides match TRBD1. This CDR3 has 15 residues. Per the germline V gene, CDR1 is MDHEN and CDR2 is SYDVKM. Unmatched junction bases numbered 10, after V lost 6 bases and J lost 4 bases. CDR3 loop: CASSRPGTGLYEQYF. The CDR3 nucleotides are TGTGCCAGCAGCCGCCCCGGGACAGGGCTGTACGAGCAGTACTTC.